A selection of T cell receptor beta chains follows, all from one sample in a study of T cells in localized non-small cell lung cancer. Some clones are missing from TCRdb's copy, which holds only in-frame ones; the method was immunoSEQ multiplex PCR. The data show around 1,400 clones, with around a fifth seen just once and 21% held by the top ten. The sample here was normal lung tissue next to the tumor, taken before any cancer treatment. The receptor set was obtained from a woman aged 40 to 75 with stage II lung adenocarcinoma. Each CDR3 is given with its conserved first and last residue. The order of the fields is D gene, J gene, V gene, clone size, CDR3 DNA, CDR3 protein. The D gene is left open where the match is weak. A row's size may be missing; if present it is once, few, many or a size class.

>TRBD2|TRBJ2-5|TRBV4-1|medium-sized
TGCGCCAGCAGCCTCCAAACTAGCGGGAGGGCCCAGGAGACCCAGTACTTC
CASSLQTSGRAQETQYF
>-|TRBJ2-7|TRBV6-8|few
TGTGCCAGCAGGCGACAGGAAGGAACCCACGAGCAGTACTTC
CASRRQEGTHEQYF
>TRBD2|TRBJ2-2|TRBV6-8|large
TGTGCCAGCAGGCGGGGGGCCCGCACCGGGGAGCTGTTTTTT
CASRRGARTGELFF
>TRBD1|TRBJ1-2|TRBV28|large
TGTGCCAGCAGTTTAGCTGGGACAGGGGGCTTCGTTGAGGGCTACACCTTC
CASSLAGTGGFVEGYTF
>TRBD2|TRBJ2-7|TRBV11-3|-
TGTGCCAGCAGCTTAGTAACTAGCGGGAGACCCGAGCAGTACTTC
CASSLVTSGRPEQYF
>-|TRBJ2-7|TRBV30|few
TGTGCCTGGAGTGTACGGGGAGTACACGAGCAGTACTTC
CAWSVRGVHEQYF
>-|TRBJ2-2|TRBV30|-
TGTGCCTGGAGGGGGGGCACCGGGGAGCTGTTTTTT
CAWRGGTGELFF
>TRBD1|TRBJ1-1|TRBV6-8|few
TGTGCCAGCAGTGTCCCGACAGGGGGCACTGAAGCTTTCTTT
CASSVPTGGTEAFF
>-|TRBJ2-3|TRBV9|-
TGTGCCAGCAGCTATACTAGGATGGGGACAGATACGCAGTATTTT
CASSYTRMGTDTQYF
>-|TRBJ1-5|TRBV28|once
TGTGCCAGCAGTTTAAACCAGGGTGGGCGCAATCAGCCCCAGCATTTT
CASSLNQGGRNQPQHF
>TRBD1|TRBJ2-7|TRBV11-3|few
TGTGCCAGCAGATTCGGGACAGACTCCTACGAGCAGTACTTC
CASRFGTDSYEQYF
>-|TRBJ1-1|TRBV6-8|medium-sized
TGTGCCAGCAGGCCCGTCATCCTAGGGGAAGGGGCTGAAGCTTTCTTT
CASRPVILGEGAEAFF
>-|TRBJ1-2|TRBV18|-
TGTGCCAGCTTCCTCGAACAGAACTATGGCTACACCTTC
CASFLEQNYGYTF
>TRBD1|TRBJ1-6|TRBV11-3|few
TGTGCCAGCAGCTTAAAAACAGGGGCAAATTCACCCCTCCACTTT
CASSLKTGANSPLHF
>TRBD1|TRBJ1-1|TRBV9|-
TGTGCCGGCGGGGACAGGGCGAACACTGAAGCTTTCTTT
CAGGDRANTEAFF
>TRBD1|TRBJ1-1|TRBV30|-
TGTGCCTGGGACTCCGGGACAGGGGAGTCTGAAGCTTTCTTT
CAWDSGTGESEAFF
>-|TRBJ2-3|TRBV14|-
TGTGCCAGCAGCCAAGGGGCTAGGTCAGATACGCAGTATTTT
CASSQGARSDTQYF
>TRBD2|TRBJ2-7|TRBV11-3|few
TGTGCCAGCAGCCCGCGGGAGGCCTCCTACGAGCAGTACTTC
CASSPREASYEQYF
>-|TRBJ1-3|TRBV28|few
TGTGCCAGCAGTTCCCCCGGACAGGGAAACACCATATATTTT
CASSSPGQGNTIYF
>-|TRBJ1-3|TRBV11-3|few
TGTGCCAGCAGCTTAACAGGGACCTCTGGAAACACCATATATTTT
CASSLTGTSGNTIYF
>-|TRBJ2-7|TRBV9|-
TGTGCCAGCAGCGAGGGTGGGGGCTACGAGCAGTACTTC
CASSEGGGYEQYF
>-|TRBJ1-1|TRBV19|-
TGTGCCAGTAGTAATCAACTCATGAACACTGAAGCTTTCTTT
CASSNQLMNTEAFF
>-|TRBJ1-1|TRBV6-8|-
TGTGCCAGCAGGTATCTGGGCACTGAAGCTTTCTTT
CASRYLGTEAFF
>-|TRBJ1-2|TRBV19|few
TGTGCCAGTAGTTCCCACGACAGGCGCTATGGCTACACCTTC
CASSSHDRRYGYTF
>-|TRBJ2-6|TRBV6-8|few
TGTGCCAGCAGTGACCAGACAGGTCCGGGTGGGGCCAACGTCCTGACTTTC
CASSDQTGPGGANVLTF
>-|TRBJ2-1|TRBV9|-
TGTGCCAGCAGCGATCAACCTGCCGAACCTAGCTCCTCCTACAATGAGCAGTTCTTC
CASSDQPAEPSSSYNEQFF
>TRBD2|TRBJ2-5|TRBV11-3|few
TGTGCCAGCAGGGTGGGAGGAGCGGGAGCCCAAGAGACCCAGTACTTC
CASRVGGAGAQETQYF
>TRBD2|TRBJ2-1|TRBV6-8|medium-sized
TGTGCCAGCAGTTACTCGCCGACTAGCGGGAGGTACAATGAGCAGTTCTTC
CASSYSPTSGRYNEQFF
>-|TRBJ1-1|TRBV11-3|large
TGTGCCAGCAACTTTATCTCCCTACGGGGGAGGAACACTGAAGCTTTCTTT
CASNFISLRGRNTEAFF
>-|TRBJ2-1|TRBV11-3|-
TGTGCCAGCAGCTGGGGGCTAGCTGAGCGAAATGGTGAGCAGTTCTTC
CASSWGLAERNGEQFF
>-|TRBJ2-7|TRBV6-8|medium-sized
TGTGCCAGCAGTTACTCCGAGCGCCATCAATCCTACGAGCAGTACTTC
CASSYSERHQSYEQYF
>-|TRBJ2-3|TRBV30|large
TGTGCCTGGAGGCCACCGGGCCCCACAGATACGCAGTATTTT
CAWRPPGPTDTQYF
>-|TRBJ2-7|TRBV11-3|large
TGTGCCAGCAGCTACCACGGACAGAGAACCTACGAGCAGTACTTC
CASSYHGQRTYEQYF
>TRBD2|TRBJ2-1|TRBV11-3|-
TGTGCCAGCAGCTTAGAAATAGCGGGTTCCTACAATGAGCAGTTCTTC
CASSLEIAGSYNEQFF
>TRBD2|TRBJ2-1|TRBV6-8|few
TGTGCCAGCAGTGACGTAGCGGGAGACGGCTACAATGAGCAGTTCTTC
CASSDVAGDGYNEQFF
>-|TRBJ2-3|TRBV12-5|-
TGTGCCAGCAAGGGGGGTAGCGGCCTTAGCACAGATACGCAGTATTTT
CASKGGSGLSTDTQYF
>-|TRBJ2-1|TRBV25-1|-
TGTGCCAGCAGTGAATATAGGGTGATGGGCAATGAGCAGTTCTTC
CASSEYRVMGNEQFF
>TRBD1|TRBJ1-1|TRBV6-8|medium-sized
TGTGCCAGCAACCCAACACCCCTCACCGGGACAGGGGTGAACACTGAAGCTTTCTTT
CASNPTPLTGTGVNTEAFF
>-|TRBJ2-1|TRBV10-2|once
TGCGCCAGCAGTCCCCCTCTAGCGTCTGAGCAGTTCTTC
CASSPPLASEQFF
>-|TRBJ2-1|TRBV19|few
TGTGCCAGTAGTATAGACAGGGACAATGAGCAGTTCTTC
CASSIDRDNEQFF
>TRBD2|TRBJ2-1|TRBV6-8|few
TGTGCCAGCAGTGGGACTAGCGGGGGGGCCAATGAGCAGTTCTTC
CASSGTSGGANEQFF
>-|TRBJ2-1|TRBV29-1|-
TGCAGCGTTCGCGGGGCAAAGTACAATGAGCAGTTCTTC
CSVRGAKYNEQFF
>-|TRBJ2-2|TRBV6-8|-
TGTGCCATCCCCTCCGGGGGACCATCGAGTACCGGGGAGCTGTTTTTT
CAIPSGGPSSTGELFF
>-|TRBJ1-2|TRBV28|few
TGTGCCAGCATGAGTCTTACCCGCGAGGGCTACACCTTC
CASMSLTREGYTF